A single sample is the source of the 17 T cell receptor beta chains below, sequenced in a study of blood T cell repertoires in COVID-19. Libraries were prepared by immunoSEQ multiplex PCR; TCRdb keeps only in-frame clonotypes and omits some of them. Altogether 150,000 to 200,000 clones are present, 84% being singletons, with the ten largest covering about 3.3%. The sample consisted of PBMCs or T cells enriched from blood (not recorded which). These receptors came from a woman under 40 who had been exposed to COVID-19.

The chain has TRBV11-2 and TRBJ2-5, with D possibly matching TRBD2 (6 bases). Germline CDR1 reads SGHAT; CDR2 reads FQNNGV. The CDR3 length is 15 residues. Trimming removed 3 bases from V and 1 base from J, with 12 bases in between. For the CDR3, the DNA is TGTGCCAGCAGCTTCATGGGGACTTTCCAAGAGACCCAGTACTTC. Translating gives CASSFMGTFQETQYF. Using reference TRBV11-2 and TRBJ2-5 for the parts outside the CDR3, the full variable domain is EAGVAQSPRYKIIEKRQSVAFWCNPISGHATLYWYQQILGQGPKLLIQFQNNGVVDDSQLPKDRFSAERLKGVDSTLKIQPAKLEDSAVYLCASSFMGTFQETQYFGPGTRLLVL.

The rearrangement joins TRBV5-8 to TRBJ2-2, with 7 nucleotides matching TRBD1. The germline gives CDR1 SGHTS, CDR2 YDEGEE. The junction had 9 bases not matched to a gene; V was cut back by 3 bases and J by 7 bases. There are 15 residues in the CDR3. The chain's CDR3 is CASSSIRQGIGELFF. The CDR3 bases are TGTGCCAGCAGCTCCATCCGACAGGGCATCGGGGAGCTGTTTTTT.

The chain is built from TRBV27 and TRBJ2-1, with 8 bases identical to TRBD2. The CDR3 spans 13 residues. Germline CDR1 reads MNHEY; CDR2 reads SMNVEV (reference sequence). The V and J ends lost 7 bases and 7 bases, in that order; junction bases with no gene match: 6. CDR3 nucleotide sequence: TGTGCCAGCACTACGGGGGGGGGAAATGAGCAGTTCTTC. Its translation: CASTTGGGNEQFF.

The rearrangement joins TRBV20-1 to TRBJ2-7, with D possibly being TRBD2 (5 bases). The V end was cut by 5 bases, the J end by 3 bases, with 8 bases between. CDR1 and CDR2 from the germline V gene are DFQATT and SNEGSKA (reference sequence). CDR3 length: 11 residues. The CDR3 DNA reads TGCAGTGCTCGAGGACTCTACGAGCAGTACTTC. Translation: CSARGLYEQYF.

V and J are TRBV30 and TRBJ2-5; the D gene is possibly TRBD1 (6 bases). Germline V gene data show CDR1 as GTSNPN and CDR2 as SVGIG (reference sequence). There are 14 residues in the CDR3. V was pared by 4 bases and J by 6 bases, with 18 bases between. The CDR3 region is CAWTPGPRGKTQYF. CDR3 bases: TGTGCCTGGACCCCGGGACCAAGGGGGAAGACCCAGTACTTC.

The chain uses TRBV4-1 and TRBJ2-1; D possibly corresponds to TRBD1 (6 bases). The germline V gene has CDR1 MGHRA and CDR2 YSYEKL. The CDR3 extends over 12 amino acids. V shed 4 bases and J shed 6 bases, with 7 bases lying between them. CDR3 protein: CASSLQGNEQFF. Written as DNA, the CDR3 is TGCGCCAGCAGCCTACAGGGCAATGAGCAGTTCTTC.

The chain combines TRBV7-8 with TRBJ2-2; 7 bases fit TRBD1. CDR3 length: 17 amino acids. Germline V lookup: CDR1 SGHVS, CDR2 FQNEAQ. V was pared by 1 base and J by 4 bases, with 9 bases of the junction left unmatched. This CDR3 is CASSLGLRGRITGELFF. CDR3 DNA sequence: TGTGCCAGCAGCTTAGGGTTAAGGGGGCGAATCACCGGGGAGCTGTTTTTT.

In this sample, this clone turned up once. The chain uses TRBV14 and TRBJ2-4; 7 nucleotides agree with TRBD1. The germline V gene encodes CDR1 SGHDN and CDR2 FVKESK. CDR3 length: 15 residues. V dropped 1 base and J dropped 7; count of bases not matched to a gene: 7. In nucleotides, the CDR3 is TGTGCCAGCAGCCAAGCCCGGACAGGCGTCAACATTCAGTACTTC. This gives the protein CASSQARTGVNIQYF.

This rearrangement joins TRBV5-4 to TRBJ1-2; TRBD1 matches at 8 bases. V lost 4 bases, J lost 13 bases, and 9 bases stayed unmatched. There are 12 residues in the CDR3. Germline CDR1 SGHNT, CDR2 YYREEE (reference sequence). The CDR3 nucleotides are TGTGCCAGCAGCCTGAAACAGGGGGAGGGCACCTTC. Translation gives CASSLKQGEGTF.

The J gene is TRBJ1-2, the V gene TRBV7-2; D is undetermined. Germline values: CDR1 SGHTA, CDR2 FQGNSA. The ends were cut back, 2 bases at V and 4 bases at J, with 14 bases in the middle. The CDR3 loop spans 15 amino acids. The CDR3 region has the DNA TGTGCCAGCAGCTTATGGCTGGGAGTTTCCTATGGCTACACCTTC. Translated, it gives CASSLWLGVSYGYTF.

The rearrangement links TRBV4-1 to TRBJ2-5; no firm D call. The ends were cut back, 0 bases at V and 4 bases at J, with 6 bases in the middle. This CDR3 comprises 13 residues. Germline loops: CDR1 MGHRA, CDR2 YSYEKL. The chain's CDR3 is CASSQDRSETQYF. Here the CDR3 DNA reads TGCGCCAGCAGCCAAGACCGGTCAGAGACCCAGTACTTC.

The DNA of the CDR3 is TGCAGCGTTGAAGATCTCGGGGGAAACGAGCAGTACTTC. As protein: CSVEDLGGNEQYF. The chain is built from TRBV29-1 and TRBJ2-7; D might be TRBD2 (6 bases). The CDR3 runs 13 residues. In germline, CDR1 is SQVTM, CDR2 ANQGSEA. Deletions cut 0 bases from V and 5 bases from J, with 11 bases between.

This clone was seen a single time. The chain recombines TRBV6-2 or TRBV6-3 with TRBJ2-3; TRBD2 matches 8 bases. The CDR3 has 16 residues. From germline, CDR1 is MNHEY and CDR2 SVGEGT. J gave up 3 bases and V 0 bases, and 5 bases lay outside the gene matches. The CDR3 DNA reads as TGTGCCAGCAGTTACTCGATCGGGGGGGCGACAGATACGCAGTATTTT. Its translation: CASSYSIGGATDTQYF.

V gene TRBV3-1 (or the pseudogene TRBV3-2) combines with J gene TRBJ1-4; D not resolved. This CDR3 is 17 amino acids long. Trimming took off 3 bases at V and 0 bases at J, with 14 bases between the two ends. The germline CDR1 and CDR2 sequences are LGHDT and YNNKEL (reference sequence). In nucleotides, the CDR3 is TGTGCCAGCAGCCACCAGCGGGTGGGTACAACTAATGAAAAACTGTTTTTT. It specifies CASSHQRVGTTNEKLFF.

The gene calls are TRBV6-5 and TRBJ1-5; 7 bases match TRBD1. The CDR3 contains 12 residues. Looked up from germline, CDR1 is MNHEY and CDR2 is SVGAGI. Trimming cost V 6 bases and J 5 bases; bases outside gene matches: 1. CDR3 DNA sequence: TGTGCCAGCAGCACAGGGGATCAGCCCCAGCATTTT. Its translation is CASSTGDQPQHF.

The table lists this clone with many counts. The chain has TRBV5-4 and TRBJ1-1; tentative D call: TRBD1 (6 bases). The ends were cut back, 0 bases at V and 6 bases at J, with 15 bases in the middle. The CDR3 sequence is 15 residues long. Germline CDR1 reads SGHNT; CDR2 reads YYREEE (reference sequence). Written as DNA, the CDR3 is TGTGCCAGCAGCTTGGCAGGTCGGGCAGGGGCTGAAGCTTTCTTT. This gives the protein CASSLAGRAGAEAFF.

This chain uses TRBV2 with TRBJ2-2, with D unclear. Per the germline V gene, CDR1 is SNHLY and CDR2 is FYNNEI. V shed 6 bases and J shed 8 bases, with 7 bases lying between them. The CDR3 contains 11 residues. Written as DNA, the CDR3 is TGTGCCAGCAGAGCCAAAGGGGAGCTGTTTTTT. This gives the protein CASRAKGELFF. The variable domain in full, with the rest retrieved from reference TRBV2 and TRBJ2-2, is EPEVTQTPSHQVTQMGQEVILRCVPISNHLYFYWYRQILGQKVEFLVSFYNNEISEKSEIFDDQFSVERPDGSNFTLKIRSTKLEDSAMYFCASRAKGELFFGEGSRLTVL.